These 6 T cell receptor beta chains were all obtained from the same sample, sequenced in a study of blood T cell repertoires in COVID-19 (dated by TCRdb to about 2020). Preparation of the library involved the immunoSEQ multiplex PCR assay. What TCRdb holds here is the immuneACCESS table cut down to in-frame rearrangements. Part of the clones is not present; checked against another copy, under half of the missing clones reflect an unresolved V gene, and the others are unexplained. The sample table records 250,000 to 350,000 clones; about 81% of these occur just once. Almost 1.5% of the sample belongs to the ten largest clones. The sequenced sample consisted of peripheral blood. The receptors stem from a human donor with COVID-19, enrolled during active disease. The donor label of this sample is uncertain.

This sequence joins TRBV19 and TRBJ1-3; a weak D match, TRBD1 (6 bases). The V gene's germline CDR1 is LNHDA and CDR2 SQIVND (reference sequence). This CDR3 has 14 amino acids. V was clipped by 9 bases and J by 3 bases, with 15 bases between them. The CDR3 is CASFGQTHGNTIYF. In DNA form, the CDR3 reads TGTGCCAGCTTTGGACAGACTCATGGAAACACCATATATTTT.

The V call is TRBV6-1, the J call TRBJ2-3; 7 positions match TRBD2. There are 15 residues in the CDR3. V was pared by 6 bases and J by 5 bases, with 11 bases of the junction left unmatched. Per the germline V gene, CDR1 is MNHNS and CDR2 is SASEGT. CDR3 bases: TGTGCCAGCAGACAGCAAGCGGGACCGGGAGATACGCAGTATTTT. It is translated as CASRQQAGPGDTQYF.

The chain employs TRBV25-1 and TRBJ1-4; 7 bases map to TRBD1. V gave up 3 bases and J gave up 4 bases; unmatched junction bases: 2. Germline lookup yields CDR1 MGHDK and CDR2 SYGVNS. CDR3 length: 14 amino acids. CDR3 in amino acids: CASSERQGNEKLFF. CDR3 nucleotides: TGTGCCAGCAGTGAGCGACAGGGTAATGAAAAACTGTTTTTT.

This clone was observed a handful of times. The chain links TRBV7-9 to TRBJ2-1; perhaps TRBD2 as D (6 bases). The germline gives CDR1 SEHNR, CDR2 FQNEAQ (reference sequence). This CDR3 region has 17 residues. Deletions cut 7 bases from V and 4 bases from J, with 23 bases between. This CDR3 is CASKGNSGRPGYNEQFF. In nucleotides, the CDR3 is TGTGCCAGCAAGGGTAATAGCGGAAGACCCGGTTACAATGAGCAGTTCTTC.

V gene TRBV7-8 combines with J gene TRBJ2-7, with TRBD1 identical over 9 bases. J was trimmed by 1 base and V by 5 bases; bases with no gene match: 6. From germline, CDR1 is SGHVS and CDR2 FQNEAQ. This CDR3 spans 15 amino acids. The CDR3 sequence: CASSLTGQGSYEQYF. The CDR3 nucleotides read TGTGCCAGCAGCCTCACGGGACAGGGTTCCTACGAGCAGTACTTC.

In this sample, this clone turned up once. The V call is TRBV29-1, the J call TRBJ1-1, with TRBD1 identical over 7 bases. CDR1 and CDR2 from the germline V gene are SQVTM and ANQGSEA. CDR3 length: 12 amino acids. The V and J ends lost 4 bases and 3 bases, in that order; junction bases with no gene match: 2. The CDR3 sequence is CSVGQGDTEAFF. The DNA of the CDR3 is TGCAGCGTTGGACAGGGTGACACTGAAGCTTTCTTT.